The 26 T cell receptor beta chains below all came from one sample that was sequenced in a study of identical twins. From the 5' RACE reads, TCRdb called clonotypes with MiXCR, one entry per CDR3 protein. This table has roughly 750,000 distinct CDR3 sequences, 21% appearing once. This sample was also put to use in a study of T cells expressing NK-cell markers.

Sequencing was carried out using PBMCs. The receptors derive from a woman aged 18-29 years in good health.

The chain combines TRBV12-3 or TRBV12-4 with TRBJ2-4; the match to TRBD2 covers 8 bases. CDR3 size: 15 residues. With V trimmed by 6 bases and J by 1 base, 5 bases remained unmatched. The CDR3 protein is CASSPKRGAKNIQYF. In nucleotides, the CDR3 is TGTGCCAGCAGCCCTAAGCGGGGGGCCAAAAACATTCAGTACTTC.

The J gene is TRBJ2-5, the V gene TRBV14, with TRBD2 as a possible D gene (5 bases). Germline CDR1 SGHDN, CDR2 FVKESK. The CDR3 totals 16 residues. Trimming removed 1 base from V and 3 bases from J, with 15 bases in between. The CDR3 DNA sequence: TGTGCCAGCAGCCAAGTTACGGGGAGAAAGGAAGAGACCCAGTACTTC. Its protein is CASSQVTGRKEETQYF.

This clonotype was seen more than once but under ten times. The V gene is TRBV5-5, the J gene TRBJ1-1; no definite D call. The V end lost 3 bases, the J end lost 1 base, and 10 bases lay between the germline ends. Germline CDR1 is SGHKS and CDR2 is YYEKEE (reference sequence). This CDR3 has 14 residues. This CDR3 is CASSSRPENTEAFF. The DNA of the CDR3 is TGTGCCAGCAGCTCCCGCCCAGAGAACACTGAAGCTTTCTTT.

The rearrangement uses TRBV5-1 and TRBJ2-1, with TRBD2 matching over 9 bases. V trimming: 0 bases; J trimming: 4 bases; junction bases outside the gene matches: 5. Germline V lookup: CDR1 SGHRS, CDR2 YFSETQ. CDR3 size: 16 residues. The DNA for the CDR3 is TGCGCCAGCAGCTTGGGGGGACTAGCAGAGTACAATGAGCAGTTCTTC. Translation gives CASSLGGLAEYNEQFF. The full variable domain, in which reference TRBV5-1 and TRBJ2-1 provide the parts outside the CDR3, is KAGVTQTPRYLIKTRGQQVTLSCSPISGHRSVSWYQQTPGQGLQFLFEYFSETQRNKGNFPGRFSGRQFSNSRSEMNVSTLELGDSALYLCASSLGGLAEYNEQFFGPGTRLTVL.

This chain links TRBV6-2 or TRBV6-3 with TRBJ2-1; D not certain. The CDR3 contains 11 residues. The germline gives CDR1 MNHEY, CDR2 SVGEGT. Trimming cost V 8 bases and J 5 bases, with 7 bases left between them. CDR3 nucleotide sequence: TGTGCCAGCTACCTTAACAATGAGCAGTTCTTC. This codes for CASYLNNEQFF.

This sequence joins TRBV12-3 or TRBV12-4 and TRBJ2-5, with TRBD1 identical over 8 bases. CDR3 length: 15 amino acids. The V segment lost 3 bases and the J segment 3 bases; nucleotides outside the gene matches: 6. CDR3 in amino acids: CASSLADRGKETQYF. CDR3 DNA sequence: TGTGCCAGCAGTTTGGCCGACAGGGGTAAAGAGACCCAGTACTTC.

The rearrangement links TRBV13 to TRBJ2-1, with D unclear. Trimming took 6 bases from V and 8 from J, leaving 11 bases between them. The CDR3 is made up of 12 amino acids. Germline lookup yields CDR1 PRHDT and CDR2 FYEKMQ (reference sequence). CDR3: CASRTGPDEQFF. DNA for the CDR3: TGTGCCAGCAGAACCGGCCCCGATGAGCAGTTCTTC.

This clonotype has more than one count but fewer than ten. The chain carries TRBV20-1 and TRBJ2-2, with 10 bases matching TRBD2. Germline trimming cut 0 bases from V and 4 bases from J; bases unmatched to any gene: 8. This CDR3 has 17 amino acids. Per germline, CDR1 DFQATT and CDR2 SNEGSKA (reference sequence). CDR3: CSARDRAASGGTGELFF. The CDR3 region has the DNA TGCAGTGCTAGAGATCGGGCGGCTAGCGGGGGCACCGGGGAGCTGTTTTTT.

There are a few counts of this clonotype. The chain is built from TRBV5-1 and TRBJ1-2; D unresolved. Germline assignment: CDR1 SGHRS and CDR2 YFSETQ. Trimming left V 0 bases short and J 3 bases short, with 9 bases between. The CDR3 spans 14 residues. The CDR3 reads CASSLGTEDYGYTF. The CDR3 DNA sequence: TGCGCCAGCAGCTTGGGGACCGAAGACTATGGCTACACCTTC.

This chain connects TRBV30 to TRBJ2-2; D is uncertain. Germline V gene sequence: CDR1 GTSNPN, CDR2 SVGIG (reference sequence). Trimming stripped 0 bases from V and 7 bases from J, with 9 bases between. The CDR3 runs 13 residues. CDR3: CAWSVLGNGELFF. The DNA of the CDR3 is TGTGCCTGGAGTGTACTGGGCAACGGGGAGCTGTTTTTT.

This chain connects TRBV29-1 to TRBJ2-1; D is tentatively TRBD1 or TRBD2 (5 bases each). This CDR3 is built from 14 residues. V shed 7 bases and J shed 7 bases, with 20 bases lying between them. CDR1 is SQVTM, CDR2 ANQGSEA, per germline. CDR3 residues: CSGISGLSDNEQFF. For the CDR3, the DNA is TGCAGCGGGATATCGGGGCTTAGCGATAATGAGCAGTTCTTC.

This clonotype was observed once. The V gene is TRBV18, the J gene TRBJ2-3; D not resolved. This CDR3 has 14 residues. V lost 5 bases and J lost 5, with 14 bases in between. Germline V lookup: CDR1 KGHSH, CDR2 LQKENI. CDR3 coding DNA: TGTGCCAGCTCAGTTTTTGGGCCCCGAGATACGCAGTATTTT. Translation: CASSVFGPRDTQYF.

This clonotype was seen more than once but under ten times. V gene TRBV5-1 combines with J gene TRBJ2-6, with 7 nucleotides matching TRBD1. Germline V gene data show CDR1 as SGHRS and CDR2 as YFSETQ. V gave up 4 bases and J gave up 4 bases; unmatched junction bases: 8. The CDR3 spans 16 residues. The CDR3: CASSAEQGNGANVLTF. For the CDR3, the DNA is TGCGCCAGCAGCGCTGAACAGGGGAACGGGGCCAACGTCCTGACTTTC. Using reference TRBV5-1 and TRBJ2-6 for the parts outside the CDR3, the full variable domain is KAGVTQTPRYLIKTRGQQVTLSCSPISGHRSVSWYQQTPGQGLQFLFEYFSETQRNKGNFPGRFSGRQFSNSRSEMNVSTLELGDSALYLCASSAEQGNGANVLTFGAGSRLTVL.

The rearrangement uses TRBV6-2 or TRBV6-3 and TRBJ2-1; D gene unclear. CDR3 size: 11 residues. V was clipped by 5 bases and J by 13 bases, with 12 bases between them. The V gene's germline CDR1 is MNHEY and CDR2 SVGEGT. This CDR3 reads CASSRTTRQFF. CDR3 in DNA: TGTGCCAGCAGTCGAACGACGAGACAGTTCTTC.

This clonotype has more than one count but fewer than ten. Here the CDR3 reads CASSLLAGGGNIQYF. Here the CDR3 DNA reads TGTGCCAGCAGCTTACTAGCGGGAGGGGGTAACATTCAGTACTTC. V usage is TRBV7-2 and J usage is TRBJ2-4; 12 nucleotides align to TRBD2. Germline V gives CDR1 SGHTA, CDR2 FQGNSA. The CDR3 loop spans 15 amino acids. V dropped 2 bases and J dropped 7; count of bases not matched to a gene: 3.

The rearrangement uses TRBV10-3 and TRBJ2-5; perhaps TRBD2 as D (5 bases). V lost 10 bases to trimming and J lost 2 bases, with 17 bases between them. The CDR3 consists of 14 residues. The germline V gene has CDR1 ENHRY and CDR2 SYGVKD. The CDR3 DNA reads as TGTGCCACCACCCTAGCTCAAATACAAGAGACCCAGTACTTC. Translation: CATTLAQIQETQYF.

The table lists this clonotype with a few counts. This chain links TRBV20-1 with TRBJ1-2, with no clear D. Germline V gene lookup returns CDR1 DFQATT and CDR2 SNEGSKA (reference sequence). The V end lost 1 base, the J end lost 5 bases, and 11 bases lay between the germline ends. The length of the CDR3 is 13 residues. As DNA, the CDR3 is TGCAGTGCTAGAGGAACAACTGGGTATGGCTACACCTTC. Its translation is CSARGTTGYGYTF.

This rearrangement joins TRBV27 to TRBJ2-7; 9 bases agree with TRBD1. The CDR3 contains 15 residues. The J segment lost 3 bases and the V segment lost 4 bases, leaving 7 bases of the junction unmatched. Germline V gene data show CDR1 as MNHEY and CDR2 as SMNVEV (reference sequence). The CDR3 reads CASSSRGQGHYEQYF. In nucleotides, the CDR3 is TGTGCCAGCAGTTCCCGCGGACAGGGGCACTACGAGCAGTACTTC.

This clonotype was seen more than once but under ten times. J is TRBJ2-4 and V is TRBV5-1; D tentatively fits TRBD1 or TRBD2 (5 bases each). Germline-derived CDR1 and CDR2 are SGHRS and YFSETQ. The CDR3 runs to 13 residues. V lost 1 base and J lost 8, with 10 bases in between. The CDR3 sequence: CASSLIEGHIQYF. As DNA, the CDR3 is TGCGCCAGCAGCTTGATTGAGGGACACATTCAGTACTTC. The whole variable domain, filled in from reference TRBV5-1 and TRBJ2-4, reads KAGVTQTPRYLIKTRGQQVTLSCSPISGHRSVSWYQQTPGQGLQFLFEYFSETQRNKGNFPGRFSGRQFSNSRSEMNVSTLELGDSALYLCASSLIEGHIQYFGAGTRLSVL.

This clonotype was observed a few times. V usage is TRBV6-1 and J usage is TRBJ1-1; TRBD1 matches at 7 bases. The V gene's germline CDR1 is MNHNS and CDR2 SASEGT. The length of the CDR3 is 15 residues. The trim removed 8 bases at V and 2 bases at J, leaving 11 bases unmatched. CDR3 sequence: CASFKGDRLNTEAFF. CDR3 bases: TGTGCCAGCTTTAAAGGGGACAGATTAAACACTGAAGCTTTCTTT.

The chain carries TRBV10-3 and TRBJ2-1; the match to TRBD1 covers 10 bases. This CDR3 is 16 amino acids long. After removal of 0 bases from V and 7 bases from J, the junction contained 6 bases not matched to a gene. Germline loops: CDR1 ENHRY, CDR2 SYGVKD. CDR3 in DNA: TGTGCCATCAGTGAGTCCTTGACAGGGGGCCGGAATGAGCAGTTCTTC. This gives the protein CAISESLTGGRNEQFF.

CDR3 nucleotide sequence: TGTGCCAGCCCAGGGGGGGGGACCTACAATGAGCAGTTCTTC. It codes for CASPGGGTYNEQFF. The chain joins TRBV7-2 to TRBJ2-1; D is possibly TRBD1 or TRBD2 (7 bases each). V shed 8 bases and J shed 2 bases, with 13 bases lying between them. The CDR3 has 14 residues. Per the germline V gene, CDR1 is SGHTA and CDR2 is FQGNSA.

This clonotype was counted between two and nine times. The rearrangement links TRBV20-1 to TRBJ2-5, with D unresolved. In germline, CDR1 is DFQATT, CDR2 SNEGSKA (reference sequence). The CDR3 spans 12 residues. Trimming took off 4 bases at V and 7 bases at J, with 13 bases between the two ends. This CDR3 reads CSAKSAPGTQYF. The CDR3 DNA follows: TGCAGTGCTAAATCCGCTCCCGGGACCCAGTACTTC.

The rearrangement joins TRBV5-1 to TRBJ2-7; unclear D gene. Trimming stripped 0 bases from V and 3 bases from J, with 16 bases between. The V gene's germline CDR1 is SGHRS and CDR2 YFSETQ. This CDR3 spans 16 amino acids. The CDR3 loop reads CASSLGSGLSLYEQYF. The CDR3 DNA reads TGCGCCAGCAGCTTGGGGTCGGGTTTGTCCCTCTACGAGCAGTACTTC.

This clonotype has a handful of counts. In DNA, the CDR3 is TGTGCCATCAGCTTGACTAGCGGGACTTACGAGCAGTACTTC. It encodes CAISLTSGTYEQYF. The chain uses TRBV10-3 and TRBJ2-7, with 11 bases fitting TRBD2. The CDR3 sequence is 14 residues long. With 6 bases clipped from V and 4 bases from J, the junction kept 5 bases outside the gene matches. Germline CDR1 is ENHRY and CDR2 is SYGVKD.

This clonotype was picked up many times. This sequence joins TRBV12-3 or TRBV12-4 and TRBJ1-2; no definite D call. Trimming took off 3 bases at V and 4 bases at J, with 6 bases between the two ends. The CDR3 length is 12 residues. This chain's CDR3 is CASSFYSYGYTF. In nucleotides, the CDR3 is TGTGCCAGCAGTTTCTACAGCTATGGCTACACCTTC.